This T cell receptor beta chain was recorded in a study of spatial heterogeneity in lung cancer. TCRdb used MiXCR to reprocess the 5' RACE reads, holding one entry per CDR3 protein. The repertoire consists of roughly 9,000 distinct CDR3 sequences, with approximately 6% occurring once and the leading ten covering under 35%. Study-level points and caveats: It was found that expanded intratumoral alpha and beta TCR counts tracked tumor mutation counts.

The CDR3 covers 14 residues. Germline assignment: CDR1 SGHTA and CDR2 FQGNSA. With 4 bases clipped from V and 2 bases from J, the junction kept 2 bases outside the gene matches. This clonotype was counted at least ten times. Its target is unknown. Time point reported: sample taken at primary tumor resection. This chain links TRBV7-2 with TRBJ2-1; 7 nucleotides match TRBD1. The sample in question was lung tumor tissue, obtained at surgery. This clonotype originated in a male donor with early-stage non-small cell lung cancer. This CDR3 is CASSSGQPYNEQFF. The CDR3 DNA reads as TGTGCCAGCAGCTCGGGACAGCCCTACAATGAGCAGTTCTTC.